The T cell receptor (beta chain) under discussion was sequenced for a study of patients with pleural tuberculosis. Using its own MiXCR run on the reads, TCRdb lists one record per CDR3 protein. The sample records roughly 27,000 distinct CDR3 sequences, roughly 18% being singletons. This CDR3 is built from 16 residues. Germline V CDR1 and CDR2: SGHTA, FQGNSA. J lost 6 bases, V lost 0 bases, and 10 bases had no gene match. The chain is built from TRBV7-2 and TRBJ2-7; 8 bases map to TRBD2. The source of this sequence is a human donor with pleural tuberculosis. Specimen: peripheral blood. In DNA form, the CDR3 reads TGTGCCAGCAGCTTAGCGACTAACGGGGGGGCGATCGAGCAGTACTTC. It codes for CASSLATNGGAIEQYF.